Given below is one TCR beta chain in context. What it binds is unknown. In germline, CDR1 is SGHNT, CDR2 YYREEE (reference sequence). The CDR3 consists of 16 residues. Researchers ran the PCR with 60 Vbeta and 13 Jbeta primers. The repertoire was sequenced with immunoSEQ multiplex PCR; TCRdb's copy has only in-frame clones and lacks some. The sample shows 150,000 to 200,000 clones, around three quarters of them seen only once. This sample was included in a study of cytomegalovirus exposure and HLA in healthy donors. Study-level results: Later analysis identified several of the most significant clusters that appeared linked to common viral pathogens. For most TCR beta V segments, an earlier analysis put the productive rate at about 87% or about 30% of the time. When analyzed later, a missense DCLRE1C variant was found to be linked to TCR beta V- and J-gene trimming.

The V gene is TRBV5-4, the J gene TRBJ2-5; 8 bases fit TRBD2. The tail of the sequence fits TRBJ2-7 better, so the J call may be wrong. The source of this sequence is a man in his forties or fifties in good health and CMV-seronegative. The sample was PBMCs. The CDR3 spells CASSREGAGSSYEQYF. DNA of the CDR3: TGTGCCAGCAGCCGGGAGGGAGCGGGGAGCTCCTACGAGCAGTACTTC.